This T cell receptor (beta chain) was sequenced in a study of cytomegalovirus exposure and HLA in healthy donors. Across the whole study: The 500 to 750 first-cohort repertoires and the 100 to 150 validation repertoires shared the same platform, a later analysis reported.

The study, taken as a whole, reports: TCR beta chains numbering more than 150 were designated cytomegalovirus-associated. Rare TCR sequences predominated, though certain public TCRs were found in many donors.

Profiling relied on immunoSEQ multiplex PCR, and the TCRdb table lists in-frame clones only, not all of them. The table lists roughly 48,000 clones, roughly 94% of them singletons. To note about this clone: Its antigen is currently unknown.

The clonotype comes from a woman in her late teens or twenties in good health and CMV-seropositive. Sequencing input: PBMCs.

CDR3 DNA: TGTGCCAGCAGCCAAGAATCGCGGGGTAACTACGAGCAGTACTTC. Amino acid sequence: CASSQESRGNYEQYF. The genes are TRBV4-2 and TRBJ2-7, with a tentative D call TRBD2 (6 bases). The V gene lost 0 bases and the J gene lost 3 bases, with 12 bases spanning the gap. The CDR3 totals 15 residues. Germline V gene data show CDR1 as LGHNA and CDR2 as YNFKEQ.